A single T cell receptor beta chain is shown here with its context. Its antigen is not identified. This sample is drawn from a study of OX40 agonist ivuxolimab in advanced cancers. Study information: Ivuxolimab was delivered to patients intravenously every 2 weeks at doses spanning 0.01 to 10 mg/kg. General study findings and limits: Expanded clones were, on average, more numerous among CD8+ T cells than CD4+. CD4+ and CD8+ T cells in blood underwent clonal expansion by week 6 at 0.1 to 3.0 mg/kg.

Measured with immunoSEQ multiplex PCR; TCRdb has only the in-frame clones, and not every one. The top ten hold 0.45% to 0.6% of the sample, which has about 93,000 clones, under 95% seen once. The CDR3 contains 10 residues. Per the germline V gene, CDR1 is KGHSH and CDR2 is LQKENI. Trimming took off 10 bases at V and 9 bases at J, with 10 bases between the two ends. The sequence was collected from an adult with an advanced solid tumor such as melanoma, head and neck, liver or kidney cancer. This specimen consisted of CD4+ or CD8+ T cells sorted from blood, obtained in a trial of the OX40 agonist ivuxolimab. The V gene is TRBV18, the J gene TRBJ1-3; D uncertain. This chain's CDR3 is CANRFPTIYF. In nucleotides, the CDR3 is TGTGCCAACCGATTTCCCACCATATATTTT.